The next 18 T cell receptor beta chains were all read from a single sample in a study of T cells in tuberculosis. Only in-frame clones appear in the TCRdb table, and some are missing; sequencing was by immunoSEQ multiplex PCR. This sample carries 25,000 to 35,000 clones, about 95% of them seen once, and the ten largest clones take roughly 2.5%. Sequences were obtained from PBMCs. All receptors come from a donor aged 5-35 years with latent tuberculosis or without tuberculosis infection.

The chain employs TRBV7-9 and TRBJ2-1, with D uncertain. The CDR3 contains 15 residues. Germline assignment: CDR1 SEHNR and CDR2 FQNEAQ (reference sequence). The germline V and J ends were trimmed by 1 base and 0 bases, with 7 bases remaining between them. Here the CDR3 reads CASSLGLSSYNEQFF. For the CDR3, the DNA is TGTGCCAGCAGCTTAGGCCTCAGCTCCTACAATGAGCAGTTCTTC.

This chain uses TRBV7-9 with TRBJ2-3; 10 nucleotides match TRBD1. The ends lost 5 bases at V and 0 bases at J; junction bases unmatched: 5. This CDR3 spans 16 amino acids. Germline-derived CDR1 and CDR2 are SEHNR and FQNEAQ (reference sequence). The CDR3 protein is CASSRGQGPSTDTQYF. The CDR3 DNA is TGTGCCAGCAGCCGGGGACAGGGGCCTAGCACAGATACGCAGTATTTT.

The chain joins TRBV6-1 to TRBJ1-1; no clear D gene. Deletions cut 2 bases from V and 2 bases from J, with 9 bases between. Per the germline V gene, CDR1 is MNHNS and CDR2 is SASEGT. The length of the CDR3 is 14 residues. The CDR3 nucleotides are TGTGCCAGCAGTGAATTTGACACCAACACTGAAGCTTTCTTT. Its translation is CASSEFDTNTEAFF.

V is TRBV29-1 and J is TRBJ2-5; 11 bases match TRBD2. Germline V lookup: CDR1 SQVTM, CDR2 ANQGSEA. This CDR3 is 14 amino acids long. V lost 4 bases, J lost 3 bases, and 4 bases stayed unmatched. The CDR3 DNA reads TGCAGCGTTGGTGCTAGCGGGGGGAAAGAGACCCAGTACTTC. It codes for CSVGASGGKETQYF.

This clone has just one count. This sequence joins TRBV7-8 and TRBJ1-2, with D hard to call. Trimming stripped 3 bases from V and 5 bases from J, with 16 bases between. This CDR3 spans 15 amino acids. Germline loops: CDR1 SGHVS, CDR2 FQNEAQ. CDR3 nucleotide sequence: TGTGCCAGCAGCTTCTACTCACCGGGAACTTATGGCTACACCTTC. Its translation: CASSFYSPGTYGYTF. The whole variable domain, filled in from reference TRBV7-8 and TRBJ1-2, reads GAGVSQSPRYKVAKRGQDVALRCDPISGHVSLFWYQQALGQGPEFLTYFQNEAQLDKSGLPSDRFFAERPEGSVSTLKIQRTQQEDSAVYLCASSFYSPGTYGYTFGSGTRLTVV.

The rearrangement joins TRBV4-3 to TRBJ2-4; 8 bases are shared with TRBD1. Trimming cost V 0 bases and J 9 bases; bases outside gene matches: 7. Germline V gives CDR1 LGHNA, CDR2 YSLEER. The CDR3 consists of 15 residues. This CDR3 is CASSQDPGGRGIQYF. The CDR3 DNA follows: TGCGCCAGCAGCCAAGACCCAGGGGGCCGAGGCATTCAGTACTTC.

The rearrangement uses TRBV7-9 and TRBJ1-1; 7 nucleotides agree with TRBD1. Losses at the gene ends were 5 bases for V and 0 bases for J; bases not matched to a gene: 6. The CDR3 is made up of 15 amino acids. Per germline, CDR1 SEHNR and CDR2 FQNEAQ (reference sequence). The DNA of the CDR3 is TGTGCCAGCAGCCCTTACAGGGGCATGAACACTGAAGCTTTCTTT. Residues: CASSPYRGMNTEAFF.

The chain employs TRBV15 and TRBJ2-2, with 8 positions matching TRBD1. The germline V gene has CDR1 LNHNV and CDR2 YYDKDF (reference sequence). V lost 3 bases and J lost 5; bases outside the gene matches: 2. This CDR3 has 14 amino acids. CDR3 sequence reads: CATSSGQGTGELFF. For the CDR3, the DNA is TGTGCCACCAGCAGTGGACAGGGAACCGGGGAGCTGTTTTTT.

V usage is TRBV7-8 and J usage is TRBJ2-1, with no clear D. V was cut by 8 bases and J by 8 bases, with 16 bases left in between. Germline loops: CDR1 SGHVS, CDR2 FQNEAQ. The CDR3 has 13 amino acids. CDR3: CASFPTKIDEQFF. The CDR3 DNA reads as TGTGCCAGCTTTCCTACCAAAATTGATGAGCAGTTCTTC.

This chain connects TRBV7-9 to TRBJ1-1; 8 positions agree with TRBD1. The germline gives CDR1 SEHNR, CDR2 FQNEAQ (reference sequence). Trimming removed 4 bases from V and 1 base from J; junction bases left unmatched: 5. The CDR3 is 15 residues long. CDR3 region: CASSSAGGTNTEAFF. CDR3 DNA: TGTGCCAGCAGCTCAGCAGGGGGCACGAACACTGAAGCTTTCTTT.

This clone was found once. The chain employs TRBV14 and TRBJ2-1; 11 bases fit TRBD2. The germline gives CDR1 SGHDN, CDR2 FVKESK. J was trimmed by 9 bases and V by 3 bases; bases with no gene match: 4. The CDR3 is 14 residues long. CDR3 DNA sequence: TGTGCCAGCAGCCAGATTAGCGGGGGGGGTGAGCAGTTCTTC. Translated: CASSQISGGGEQFF.

The chain links TRBV7-9 to TRBJ2-5; TRBD2 matches at 9 bases. Germline CDR1 SEHNR, CDR2 FQNEAQ (reference sequence). Unmatched junction bases numbered 5, after V lost 1 base and J lost 2 bases. This CDR3 is built from 16 residues. The CDR3 coding sequence is TGTGCCAGCAGCTTAGTATCCCTAGCGGGGCAAGAGACCCAGTACTTC. This sequence encodes CASSLVSLAGQETQYF.

The chain has TRBV6-1 and TRBJ2-2; the D is unclear. V was pared by 6 bases and J by 7 bases, with 12 bases between. Germline CDR1 is MNHNS and CDR2 is SASEGT. The CDR3 runs 13 residues. Here the CDR3 DNA reads TGTGCCAGCAGCCTCCTTGAGGACGGGGAGCTGTTTTTT. Its protein product is CASSLLEDGELFF.

The V call is TRBV18, the J call TRBJ2-2, with 10 nucleotides matching TRBD2. V shed 6 bases, J shed 6 bases, and the junction held 10 bases outside the gene matches. CDR1 KGHSH and CDR2 LQKENI come from the germline V gene. This CDR3 has 16 residues. This CDR3 reads CASSPLAGVFAGELFF. The CDR3 nucleotides are TGTGCCAGCTCCCCCCTAGCGGGAGTTTTCGCCGGGGAGCTGTTTTTT. Complete variable domain (other parts from reference TRBV18 and TRBJ2-2): NAGVMQNPRHLVRRRGQEARLRCSPMKGHSHVYWYRQLPEEGLKFMVYLQKENIIDESGMPKERFSAEFPKEGPSILRIQQVVRGDSAAYFCASSPLAGVFAGELFFGEGSRLTVL.

The chain recombines TRBV6-5 with TRBJ1-2; D call uncertain. The CDR3 consists of 13 residues. The V gene lost 0 bases and the J gene lost 4 bases, with 6 bases spanning the gap. CDR1 MNHEY and CDR2 SVGAGI come from the germline V gene. CDR3 coding DNA: TGTGCCAGCAGTTACTCGAGGAGCTATGGCTACACCTTC. Its translation: CASSYSRSYGYTF.

The chain links TRBV6-5 to TRBJ2-6; D is perhaps TRBD1 (5 bases). The germline V gene has CDR1 MNHEY and CDR2 SVGAGI. With 3 bases removed from V and 2 bases from J, the gap between germline ends came to 11 bases. The CDR3 has 16 amino acids. The CDR3 nucleotides read TGTGCCAGCAGTTATACAGGCAGACCTGGGGCCAACGTCCTGACTTTC. Translation gives CASSYTGRPGANVLTF.

As to this clone: The sample holds other DNA sequences that translate to the same CDR3. The V and J genes are TRBV27 and TRBJ2-7; D may be TRBD1 (5 bases). The CDR3 is made up of 14 amino acids. Germline CDR1 reads MNHEY; CDR2 reads SMNVEV (reference sequence). Trimming removed 2 bases from V and 2 bases from J, with 10 bases in between. The CDR3 spells CASSLSSGPYEQYF. CDR3 in DNA: TGTGCCAGCAGTTTAAGCTCAGGGCCCTACGAGCAGTACTTC.

The rearrangement joins TRBV18 to TRBJ1-5; 8 bases map to TRBD1. The CDR3 runs to 16 residues. Germline CDR1 reads KGHSH; CDR2 reads LQKENI. The V gene end was trimmed by 0 bases and the J gene end by 6 bases; junction bases not matched to a gene: 7. This CDR3 reads CASSPPGQGPGQPQHF. CDR3 nucleotide sequence: TGTGCCAGCTCACCACCCGGACAGGGCCCCGGTCAGCCCCAGCATTTT. Full variable domain (outside the CDR3, taken from reference TRBV18 and TRBJ1-5): NAGVMQNPRHLVRRRGQEARLRCSPMKGHSHVYWYRQLPEEGLKFMVYLQKENIIDESGMPKERFSAEFPKEGPSILRIQQVVRGDSAAYFCASSPPGQGPGQPQHFGDGTRLSIL.